This TCR beta chain was identified during a study of cytomegalovirus exposure and HLA in healthy donors. The PCR used 60 Vbeta and 13 Jbeta primers. Libraries were prepared by immunoSEQ multiplex PCR; TCRdb keeps only in-frame clonotypes and omits some of them. The top ten clones hold 1% to 1.5% of a sample with some 130,000 clones, approximately 80% of them seen once. With 4 bases clipped from V and 3 bases from J, the junction kept 12 bases outside the gene matches. The CDR3 covers 16 residues. The chain combines TRBV5-3 with TRBJ1-2; 7 nucleotides match TRBD1. TRBV5-3 is placed among ORFs of uncertain function. The TCR originated in a girl under 10 years old in good health and CMV-seronegative. The sample was PBMCs. The CDR3 protein is CARSPGTEGSDYGYTF. The DNA for the CDR3 is TGTGCCAGAAGCCCCGGGACAGAAGGGAGTGACTATGGCTACACCTTC.